What follows is one T cell receptor beta chain and its context. Its antigen remains unidentified. This CDR3 comprises 12 residues. The V and J ends lost 4 bases and 6 bases respectively, with 7 bases between them. Study-wide points: Tumor-infiltrating Treg TCR alpha and beta sequences overlapped most with tumor naive CD4+ T cells, then blood naive.

Full-length variable regions came from constant-region reverse primers plus semi-nested Nested Universal Primer A PCR. Using its own MiXCR run on the 5' RACE reads, TCRdb lists one record per CDR3 protein. The table records roughly 50,000 distinct CDR3 sequences, about a sixth of them present only once. Sequencing was done on a sample of naive CD4+ T cells sorted from blood. Subset indicated: naive CD4+ T cells, CD4+CD45RA+CD25-. This sequence was found in a female donor with breast cancer. The genes are TRBV12-3 or TRBV12-4 and TRBJ2-1, with D unresolved. The CDR3: CASSSYGNEQFF. CDR3 in DNA: TGTGCCAGCAGTTCTTACGGCAATGAGCAGTTCTTC.